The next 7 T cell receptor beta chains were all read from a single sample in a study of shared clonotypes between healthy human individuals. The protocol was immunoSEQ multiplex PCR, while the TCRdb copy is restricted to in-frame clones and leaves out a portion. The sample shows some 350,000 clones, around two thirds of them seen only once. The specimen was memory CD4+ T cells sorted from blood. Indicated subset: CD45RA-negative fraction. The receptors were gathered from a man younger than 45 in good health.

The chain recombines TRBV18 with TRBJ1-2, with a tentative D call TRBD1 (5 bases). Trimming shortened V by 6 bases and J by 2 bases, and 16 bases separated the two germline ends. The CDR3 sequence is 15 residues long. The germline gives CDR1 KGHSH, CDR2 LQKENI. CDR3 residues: CASSPRQTRNYGYTF. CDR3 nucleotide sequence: TGTGCCAGCTCGCCCCGACAGACCCGCAACTATGGCTACACCTTC.

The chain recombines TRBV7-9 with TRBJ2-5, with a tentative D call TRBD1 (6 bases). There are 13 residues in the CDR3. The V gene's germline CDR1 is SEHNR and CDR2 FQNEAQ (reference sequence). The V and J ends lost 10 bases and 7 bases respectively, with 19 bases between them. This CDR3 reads CATSPGATGTQYF. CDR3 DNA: TGTGCCACGAGTCCAGGGGCCACGGGGACCCAGTACTTC. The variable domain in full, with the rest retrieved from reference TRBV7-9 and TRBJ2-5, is DTGVSQNPRHKITKRGQNVTFRCDPISEHNRLYWYRQTLGQGPEFLTYFQNEAQLEKSRLLSDRFSAERPKGSFSTLEIQRTEQGDSAMYLCATSPGATGTQYFGPGTRLLVL.

Written as DNA, the CDR3 is TGTGCCTGGAGTGTGGGGACAGTAATTTACAATGAGCAGTTCTTC. Amino acid sequence: CAWSVGTVIYNEQFF. The rearrangement joins TRBV30 to TRBJ2-1; 7 positions agree with TRBD1. This CDR3 has 15 amino acids. Germline trimming cut 0 bases from V and 4 bases from J; bases unmatched to any gene: 6. CDR1 GTSNPN and CDR2 SVGIG come from the germline V gene (reference sequence).

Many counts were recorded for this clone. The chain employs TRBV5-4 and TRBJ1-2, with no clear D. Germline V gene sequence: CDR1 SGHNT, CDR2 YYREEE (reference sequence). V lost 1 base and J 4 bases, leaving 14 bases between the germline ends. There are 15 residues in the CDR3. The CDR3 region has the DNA TGTGCCAGCAGCTTGCCCCGGATGAATATCTATGGCTACACCTTC. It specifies CASSLPRMNIYGYTF.

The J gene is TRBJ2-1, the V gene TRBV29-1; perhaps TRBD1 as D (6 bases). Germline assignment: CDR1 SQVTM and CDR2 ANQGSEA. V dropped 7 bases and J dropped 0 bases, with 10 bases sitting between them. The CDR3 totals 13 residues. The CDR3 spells CSATGNSYNEQFF. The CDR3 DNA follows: TGCAGCGCGACAGGCAACTCCTACAATGAGCAGTTCTTC.

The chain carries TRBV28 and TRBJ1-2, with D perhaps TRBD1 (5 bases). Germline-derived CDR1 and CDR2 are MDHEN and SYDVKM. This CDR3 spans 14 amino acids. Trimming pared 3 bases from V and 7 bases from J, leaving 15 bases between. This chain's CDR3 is CASSFGSAGFGYTF. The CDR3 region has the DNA TGTGCCAGCAGTTTTGGCTCCGCAGGGTTTGGCTACACCTTC.

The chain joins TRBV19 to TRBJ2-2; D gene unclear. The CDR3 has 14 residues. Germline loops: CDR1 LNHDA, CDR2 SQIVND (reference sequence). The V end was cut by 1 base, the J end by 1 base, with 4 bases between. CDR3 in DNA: TGTGCCAGTAGTATAGCAGGGAACACCGGGGAGCTGTTTTTT. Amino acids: CASSIAGNTGELFF.